Shown below are 2 T cell receptor beta chains from a single sample sequenced in a study of OX40 agonist ivuxolimab in advanced cancers. Data came from immunoSEQ multiplex PCR; TCRdb stores just in-frame clones and leaves some out. The table lists about 40,000 clones, more than 75% of them singletons. This sample comprised CD4+ or CD8+ T cells sorted from blood, obtained in a trial of the OX40 agonist ivuxolimab. Source of these receptors: an adult with an advanced solid tumor such as melanoma, head and neck, liver or kidney cancer.

This CDR3 reads CASSRRGAGELFF. CDR3 sequence (DNA): TGTGCCAGCAGTAGACGGGGGGCCGGGGAGCTGTTTTTT. The chain is built from TRBV25-1 and TRBJ2-2, with 7 nucleotides matching TRBD2. The CDR3 extends over 13 amino acids. Germline V gene data show CDR1 as MGHDK and CDR2 as SYGVNS. After removal of 5 bases from V and 6 bases from J, the junction contained 3 bases not matched to a gene.

This chain uses TRBV2 with TRBJ2-7; TRBD2 aligns across 11 bases. V lost 5 bases, J lost 6 bases, and 9 bases stayed unmatched. There are 15 residues in the CDR3. The germline V gene encodes CDR1 SNHLY and CDR2 FYNNEI. The CDR3 reads CASSWIAGGPGEQYF. The DNA of the CDR3 is TGTGCCAGCAGTTGGATAGCGGGAGGGCCGGGCGAGCAGTACTTC. Supplemented by reference TRBV2 and TRBJ2-7, the full variable domain reads EPEVTQTPSHQVTQMGQEVILRCVPISNHLYFYWYRQILGQKVEFLVSFYNNEISEKSEIFDDQFSVERPDGSNFTLKIRSTKLEDSAMYFCASSWIAGGPGEQYFGPGTRLTVT.